These 14 T cell receptor beta chains originate from one sample sequenced in a study of T-cell reconstitution after alpha-beta-depleted transplantation in children. A TCRbeta library incorporating unique molecular identifiers was prepared. One entry per CDR3 protein, called by TCRdb with MiXCR from the PCR reads. The sample lists 500,000 to 650,000 distinct CDR3 sequences, 10% to 15% occurring once. The sequencing used PBMCs, mostly from graft donor cells, collected 360 days after TCRalphabeta/CD19-depleted stem cell transplant. Receptor source: a male patient aged 10 to 17 who had a stem cell transplant for acute myeloid leukemia, so the T cells may come from the graft donor.

This clonotype was detected many times. The V gene is TRBV6-1, the J gene TRBJ2-7; TRBD1 aligns across 9 bases. The CDR3 is made up of 15 amino acids. Germline V lookup: CDR1 MNHNS, CDR2 SASEGT. V trimming: 4 bases; J trimming: 5 bases; junction bases outside the gene matches: 9. The DNA for the CDR3 is TGTGCCAGCAGTGGATCCGGGACAGGGATCAACGAGCAGTACTTC. Translation: CASSGSGTGINEQYF.

The sample holds many counts of this clonotype. The rearrangement uses TRBV5-5 and TRBJ2-1; D gene ambiguous. V lost 4 bases to trimming and J lost 5 bases, with 4 bases between them. This CDR3 spans 11 amino acids. Germline CDR1 reads SGHKS; CDR2 reads YYEKEE (reference sequence). The CDR3 loop reads CASSNHNEQFF. CDR3 coding DNA: TGTGCCAGCAGCAACCACAATGAGCAGTTCTTC.

This clonotype was found a few times. This chain joins TRBV18 and TRBJ2-3, with TRBD2 as a possible D gene (6 bases). Germline V gene lookup returns CDR1 KGHSH and CDR2 LQKENI. Trimming took off 3 bases at V and 2 bases at J, with 12 bases between the two ends. The CDR3 sequence is 15 residues long. The CDR3 coding sequence is TGTGCCAGCTCACCCCCCGGGAGTTTCACAGATACGCAGTATTTT. This codes for CASSPPGSFTDTQYF.

There are many counts of this clonotype. The chain carries TRBV5-1 and TRBJ2-3; D might be TRBD2 (6 bases). The V and J ends lost 1 base and 9 bases respectively, with 9 bases between them. CDR1 and CDR2 (germline): SGHRS, YFSETQ. The CDR3 runs 12 residues. CDR3 nucleotide sequence: TGCGCCAGCAGCTTGAACCTAGCGACGCAGTATTTT. Protein: CASSLNLATQYF.

The sample holds a few counts of this clonotype. The V gene is TRBV20-1, the J gene TRBJ2-1, with 9 bases matching TRBD2. CDR3 size: 14 residues. Germline V gives CDR1 DFQATT, CDR2 SNEGSKA (reference sequence). With 3 bases clipped from V and 3 bases from J, the junction kept 3 bases outside the gene matches. The CDR3 loop reads CSASPAGGYNEQFF. The CDR3 nucleotides read TGCAGTGCTAGCCCAGCGGGAGGCTACAATGAGCAGTTCTTC.

This clonotype has a handful of counts. CDR3 DNA sequence: TGTGCCAGCAGCCAAGATAGCGGGACTACCTACGAGCAGTACTTC. Amino acid sequence: CASSQDSGTTYEQYF. V gene TRBV4-2 combines with J gene TRBJ2-7, with TRBD2 identical over 8 bases. This CDR3 is 15 amino acids long. Trimming took 0 bases from V and 2 from J; bases not matched to a gene: 3. From germline, CDR1 is LGHNA and CDR2 YNFKEQ.

The J gene is TRBJ2-4, the V gene TRBV4-3, with D unresolved. Germline loops: CDR1 LGHNA, CDR2 YSLEER. The CDR3 is 16 amino acids. The germline V and J ends were trimmed by 1 base and 4 bases, with 14 bases remaining between them. For the CDR3, the DNA is TGCGCCAGCAGCCAAGGGTATCAGTACCCAAAAAACATTCAGTACTTC. Translated, it gives CASSQGYQYPKNIQYF.

This CDR3 is CASIRGPTRYNEQFF. The CDR3 DNA sequence: TGTGCCAGCATCCGGGGCCCGACACGATACAATGAGCAGTTCTTC. The rearrangement links TRBV28 to TRBJ2-1; D possibly uses TRBD1 or TRBD2 (5 bases each). Per germline, CDR1 MDHEN and CDR2 SYDVKM. This CDR3 comprises 15 residues. V dropped 7 bases and J dropped 4 bases, with 17 bases sitting between them.

V is TRBV10-3 and J is TRBJ2-1; 11 nucleotides match TRBD1. CDR1 ENHRY and CDR2 SYGVKD come from the germline V gene. There are 17 residues in the CDR3. The J segment lost 1 base and the V segment lost 6 bases, leaving 8 bases of the junction unmatched. CDR3 DNA: TGTGCCATCAGCGAAAGCCGGGACAGGGGGTCCTACAATGAGCAGTTCTTC. As protein: CAISESRDRGSYNEQFF.

CDR3 loop: CSGSPGGGPTDTQYF. The CDR3 DNA is TGCAGCGGTTCCCCTGGTGGCGGTCCCACAGATACGCAGTATTTT. This sequence joins TRBV29-1 and TRBJ2-3; D call uncertain. CDR1 is SQVTM, CDR2 ANQGSEA, per germline. There are 15 residues in the CDR3. V was shortened by 7 bases and J by 2 bases, with 19 bases between the two germline ends.

This clonotype showed up many times. The rearrangement links TRBV5-1 to TRBJ1-5; D is ambiguous. V was pared by 0 bases and J by 4 bases, with 5 bases between. Germline V gives CDR1 SGHRS, CDR2 YFSETQ. The CDR3 sequence is 13 residues long. The CDR3 loop reads CASSLDPNQPQHF. In nucleotides, the CDR3 is TGCGCCAGCAGCTTGGACCCTAATCAGCCCCAGCATTTT.

The chain joins TRBV27 to TRBJ2-2, with 11 nucleotides matching TRBD2. Losses at the gene ends were 6 bases for V and 5 bases for J; bases not matched to a gene: 5. The CDR3 is 15 residues long. From germline, CDR1 is MNHEY and CDR2 SMNVEV (reference sequence). This CDR3 is CASSASGRWTGELFF. The CDR3 DNA reads as TGTGCCAGCAGCGCTAGCGGGAGGTGGACCGGGGAGCTGTTTTTT.

The rearrangement links TRBV7-9 to TRBJ2-1; TRBD2 matches at 15 bases. The germline gives CDR1 SEHNR, CDR2 FQNEAQ (reference sequence). The CDR3 contains 17 residues. V dropped 3 bases and J dropped 3; count of bases not matched to a gene: 3. CDR3 DNA sequence: TGTGCCAGCAGCTTCGGGACTAGCGGGAGGAACTACAATGAGCAGTTCTTC. Its protein product is CASSFGTSGRNYNEQFF.

This clonotype was counted only a few times. The rearrangement links TRBV7-2 to TRBJ1-5, with D possibly TRBD1 on 5 matching bases. Germline CDR1 SGHTA, CDR2 FQGNSA. The V and J ends lost 1 base and 11 bases respectively, with 15 bases between them. The CDR3 has 14 residues. The CDR3 loop reads CASSLEGTASAQHF. The CDR3 nucleotides are TGTGCCAGCAGCTTAGAAGGGACGGCCTCCGCCCAGCATTTT. The full variable domain, with the rest looked up from reference TRBV7-2 and TRBJ1-5, is GAGVSQSPSNKVTEKGKDVELRCDPISGHTALYWYRQSLGQGLEFLIYFQGNSAPDKSGLPSDRFSAERTGGSVSTLTIQRTQQEDSAVYLCASSLEGTASAQHFGDGTRLSIL.